This TCR beta chain originates from a study of T cells in Graves' hyperthyroidism and ophthalmopathy. Study-wide results and caveats: Within blood appeared most thyroid clonotypes that had expanded above 0.001. Prediction of ophthalmopathy progression came a median 6.5 months pre-onset.

About this clonotype: No antigen is known for it.

Recently diagnosed hyperthyroidism of less than 2 months' duration affected patients aged 18 to 65. J was trimmed by 1 base and V by 0 bases; bases with no gene match: 3. Germline CDR1 is SGHRS and CDR2 is YFSETQ. The CDR3 length is 15 residues. TCR beta CDR3 regions were amplified from RNA transcripts. The HTBI set primed first-round TCR CDR3 RT-PCR. TCRdb processed the multiplex PCR reads anew with MiXCR; each CDR3 protein has one entry. The data hold over 150,000 distinct CDR3 sequences, with roughly 17% observed a single time. The sequence derives from a woman between 50 and 59 years old with Graves' hyperthyroidism. The V call is TRBV5-1, the J call TRBJ1-1; TRBD1 aligns across 7 bases. The specimen sequenced was blood. The CDR3 region has the DNA TGCGCCAGCAGCTTGGTCCAGGGGGGGAACACTGAAGCTTTCTTT. Translating it yields CASSLVQGGNTEAFF.